This T cell receptor (beta chain) was sequenced during a study of cytomegalovirus exposure and HLA in healthy donors. Researchers ran the PCR with 60 Vbeta and 13 Jbeta primers. Profiling relied on immunoSEQ multiplex PCR, and the TCRdb table lists in-frame clones only, not all of them. The sample includes under 150,000 clones. Germline lookup yields CDR1 SGHVS and CDR2 FNYEAQ. The CDR3 sequence is 13 residues long. V lost 5 bases and J 4 bases, leaving 12 bases between the germline ends. This chain joins TRBV7-6 and TRBJ2-7; D remains unclear. The clonotype originates from a woman aged 55 to 70 in good health and CMV-seronegative. The sequencing sample was made of PBMCs. In DNA form, the CDR3 reads TGTGCCAGCAGCCGCACGGGTTCGTACGAGCAGTACTTC. Translation gives CASSRTGSYEQYF.